This T cell receptor beta chain was found in a study of blood T cell repertoires in COVID-19. At the level of the study: Collection of acute and convalescent COVID-19 samples took place in the United States, Italy and Spain. The analysed material was cDNA or gDNA that came from T cells, B-cell-depleted T cells, or PBMCs.

Original processing notes: Reference gene primer amplification yielded estimated nucleated cell counts. The table came from immunoSEQ multiplex PCR; TCRdb's copy has only in-frame clones and leaves some out. For V, J and clone size, that table is used; D and trimming come from the DNA. The table shows approximately 70,000 clones, with around 81% occurring only once. The V and J ends lost 1 base and 0 bases respectively, with 10 bases between them. CDR1 is SGHVS and CDR2 is FNYEAQ in the germline V gene. The CDR3 is 15 amino acids. V is TRBV7-6 and J is TRBJ2-7; D might be TRBD2 (5 bases). Sequencing used peripheral blood. The clonotype originates from a woman aged 55-70 years with acute or convalescent COVID-19. The CDR3 nucleotides read TGTGCCAGCAGCTTAGGAGGGCATTCCTCCTACGAGCAGTACTTC. Protein sequence: CASSLGGHSSYEQYF. Filled out from reference TRBV7-6 and TRBJ2-7, the complete variable domain reads GAGVSQSPRYKVTKRGQDVALRCDPISGHVSLYWYRQALGQGPEFLTYFNYEAQQDKSGLPNDRFSAERPEGSISTLTIQRTEQRDSAMYRCASSLGGHSSYEQYFGPGTRLTVT.